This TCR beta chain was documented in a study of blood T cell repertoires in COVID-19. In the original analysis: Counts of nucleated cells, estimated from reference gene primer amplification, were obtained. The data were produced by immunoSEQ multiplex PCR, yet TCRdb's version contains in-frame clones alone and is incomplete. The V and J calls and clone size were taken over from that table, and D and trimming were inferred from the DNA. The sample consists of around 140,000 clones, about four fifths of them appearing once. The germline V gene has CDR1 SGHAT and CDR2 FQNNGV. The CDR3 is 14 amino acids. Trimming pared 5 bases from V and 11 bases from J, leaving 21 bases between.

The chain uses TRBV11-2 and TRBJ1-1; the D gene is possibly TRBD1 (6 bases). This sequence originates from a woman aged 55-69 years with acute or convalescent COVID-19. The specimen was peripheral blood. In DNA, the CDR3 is TGTGCCAGCAGCATACAACCAGGGGCAGGGATTGCTTTCTTT. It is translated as CASSIQPGAGIAFF.